This TCR beta chain emerged from a study of blood T cell repertoires in COVID-19. Overall study context: Acute and convalescent COVID-19 samples came from the United States, Italy and Spain.

Per the original methods: Estimation of nucleated cell counts relied on the amplification of reference gene primers. The table came from immunoSEQ multiplex PCR; TCRdb's copy has only in-frame clones and leaves some out. V, J and clone size reflect that table, while D and trimming were determined from the DNA. This table has about 430,000 clones, over 75% appearing once. Trimming left V 1 base short and J 9 bases short, with 18 bases between. This CDR3 comprises 15 residues. Germline CDR1 is SEHNR and CDR2 is FQNEAQ (reference sequence). This receptor was obtained from a man aged 30-40 years who had recovered from COVID-19. The specimen was PBMCs or T cells enriched from blood (not recorded which). The chain couples TRBV7-9 to TRBJ1-1, with TRBD1 as a possible D gene (5 bases). The chain's CDR3 is CASSLGPQVQAKAFF. CDR3 DNA sequence: TGTGCCAGCAGCTTAGGCCCACAGGTCCAAGCTAAAGCTTTCTTT.